This T cell receptor beta chain was sequenced for a study of control samples from healthy donors and cancer patients. The method was immunoSEQ multiplex PCR; TCRdb's version includes in-frame clones alone and lacks a portion of them. The table has some 140,000 clones, just under 95% seen once. Sequencing was performed on PBMCs. The origin of this receptor is a man aged 60 to 75 with colorectal cancer.

As DNA, the CDR3 is TGTGCCAGCAGCCCACAGGGGGGAAAGAACTATGGCTACACCTTC. Protein sequence: CASSPQGGKNYGYTF. V and J are TRBV7-2 and TRBJ1-2, with 8 bases that match TRBD1. The CDR3 loop spans 15 amino acids. Per germline, CDR1 SGHTA and CDR2 FQGNSA. Trimming at V came to 5 bases and at J to 2 bases, leaving 7 bases not matched to a gene.